The 17 T cell receptor beta chains listed next were all sequenced from one sample in a study of OX40 agonist ivuxolimab in advanced cancers. Assay used: immunoSEQ multiplex PCR; TCRdb lists only in-frame clones, some missing. The data show fewer than 90,000 clones, approximately 90% seen once. Sequenced here: CD4+ or CD8+ T cells sorted from blood, sampled in a trial of the OX40 agonist ivuxolimab. All receptors derive from an adult with an advanced solid tumor such as melanoma, head and neck, liver or kidney cancer.

The V and J genes are TRBV19 and TRBJ2-5, with D maybe TRBD2 (5 bases). The CDR3 covers 14 residues. Germline lookup yields CDR1 LNHDA and CDR2 SQIVND (reference sequence). V lost 5 bases and J 1 base, leaving 11 bases between the germline ends. The CDR3 coding sequence is TGTGCCAGTAGTTCCGGGGTAGTCCAAGAGACCCAGTACTTC. Protein product: CASSSGVVQETQYF.

V and J are TRBV11-3 and TRBJ1-1, with 7 bases aligning to TRBD1. V trimming: 7 bases; J trimming: 1 base; junction bases outside the gene matches: 6. The germline CDR1 and CDR2 sequences are SGHNT and YENEEA. The CDR3 consists of 14 residues. The CDR3 DNA reads TGTGCCAGCATTGGACAGGTGAAGAACACTGAAGCTTTCTTT. Protein: CASIGQVKNTEAFF.

This clone was observed a single time. The rearrangement joins TRBV29-1 to TRBJ2-1; D remains unclear. V was clipped by 8 bases and J by 2 bases, with 19 bases between them. The CDR3 extends over 15 amino acids. Germline CDR1 reads SQVTM; CDR2 reads ANQGSEA. CDR3 residues: CSLIATYLTYNEQFF. CDR3 DNA: TGCAGCCTCATAGCCACCTATTTAACCTACAATGAGCAGTTCTTC.

The chain is built from TRBV18 and TRBJ1-1, with D maybe TRBD1 (6 bases). Germline V gene lookup returns CDR1 KGHSH and CDR2 LQKENI. The CDR3 has 15 residues. V dropped 5 bases and J dropped 3 bases, with 16 bases sitting between them. This CDR3 is CASSSTEGGYTEAFF. DNA for the CDR3: TGTGCCAGCTCATCCACCGAGGGGGGTTACACTGAAGCTTTCTTT.

The chain combines TRBV30 with TRBJ1-3, with 9 bases fitting TRBD1. The CDR3 covers 16 residues. Losses at the gene ends were 4 bases for V and 6 bases for J; bases not matched to a gene: 13. Germline values: CDR1 GTSNPN, CDR2 SVGIG (reference sequence). The CDR3 reads CAWKVGGDREANTIYF. The CDR3 region has the DNA TGTGCCTGGAAGGTTGGCGGGGACAGGGAAGCAAACACCATATATTTT.

The chain recombines TRBV12-2 with TRBJ2-5; the listed D gene, TRBD2, was not tested against the DNA. TRBV12-2 is a known pseudogene. The CDR3 sequence is 15 residues long. The CDR3 nucleotides are TGTGCAAGTCCCAATAAGCGGGAGGGTCAAGAGACCCAGTACTTC. It yields the protein CASPNKREGQETQYF.

The genes are TRBV16 and TRBJ2-1, with a tentative D call TRBD1 (5 bases). V lost 0 bases to trimming and J lost 0 bases, with 6 bases between them. The length of the CDR3 is 15 residues. Germline CDR1 KGHSY, CDR2 FQNENV. The CDR3, as DNA: TGTGCCAGCAGCCAATCGGGGCGCTCCTACAATGAGCAGTTCTTC. Translation: CASSQSGRSYNEQFF. Full variable domain (outside the CDR3, taken from reference TRBV16 and TRBJ2-1): GEEVAQTPKHLVRGEGQKAKLYCAPIKGHSYVFWYQQVLKNEFKFLISFQNENVFDETGMPKERFSAKCLPNSPCSLEIQATKLEDSAVYFCASSQSGRSYNEQFFGPGTRLTVL.

The table lists this clone with a count of one. This sequence joins TRBV5-4 and TRBJ2-3; weak D call: TRBD1 (5 bases). Germline loops: CDR1 SGHNT, CDR2 YYREEE (reference sequence). V lost 1 base to trimming and J lost 0 bases, with 9 bases between them. The CDR3 is 15 amino acids. This CDR3 reads CASSLNGHSTDTQYF. Written as DNA, the CDR3 is TGTGCCAGCAGCTTGAACGGACATAGCACAGATACGCAGTATTTT.

This clone was seen more than once but under ten times. The chain links TRBV30 to TRBJ1-1, with 7 positions matching TRBD1. V was clipped by 4 bases and J by 0 bases; unmatched bases: 8. CDR1 GTSNPN and CDR2 SVGIG come from the germline V gene (reference sequence). The CDR3 has 15 residues. The CDR3 DNA reads as TGTGCCTGGACAACCCCCGGGACAGTGAACACTGAAGCTTTCTTT. Protein sequence: CAWTTPGTVNTEAFF.

The V gene is TRBV5-8, the J gene TRBJ1-1; D is perhaps TRBD1 (6 bases). CDR1 SGHTS and CDR2 YDEGEE come from the germline V gene. V was clipped by 4 bases and J by 4 bases, with 11 bases between them. This CDR3 comprises 13 residues. CDR3 in amino acids: CASSLQGVTEAFF. In DNA form, the CDR3 reads TGTGCCAGCAGCCTACAGGGTGTCACTGAAGCTTTCTTT.

This sequence joins TRBV7-2 and TRBJ1-2; tentative D call: TRBD1 (6 bases). Germline assignment: CDR1 SGHTA and CDR2 FQGNSA. The CDR3 loop spans 15 amino acids. V lost 2 bases and J lost 5, with 15 bases in between. In DNA, the CDR3 is TGTGCCAGCAGCTTACAGGGGACCCCAACGTATGGCTACACCTTC. This translates into CASSLQGTPTYGYTF.

This rearrangement joins TRBV9 to TRBJ2-2, with TRBD2 identical over 10 bases. Germline V gene data show CDR1 as SGDLS and CDR2 as YYNGEE. The CDR3 covers 16 residues. Germline trimming cut 0 bases from V and 3 bases from J; bases unmatched to any gene: 2. CDR3 DNA: TGTGCCAGCAGCGTAGGGCTAGCGGGAGACACCGGGGAGCTGTTTTTT. Translating gives CASSVGLAGDTGELFF. The full variable domain, with the rest looked up from reference TRBV9 and TRBJ2-2, is DSGVTQTPKHLITATGQRVTLRCSPRSGDLSVYWYQQSLDQGLQFLIQYYNGEERAKGNILERFSAQQFPDLHSELNLSSLELGDSALYFCASSVGLAGDTGELFFGEGSRLTVL.

In DNA, the CDR3 is TGTGCCAGCAGGAGGGGGTCAGTGACGAACACTGAAGCTTTCTTT. Its translation is CASRRGSVTNTEAFF. The chain has TRBV27 and TRBJ1-1, with D perhaps TRBD1 (6 bases). Germline-derived CDR1 and CDR2 are MNHEY and SMNVEV (reference sequence). V shed 6 bases and J shed 1 base, with 15 bases lying between them. The CDR3 has 15 residues.

This chain joins TRBV10-1 and TRBJ1-1; 7 bases are a match to TRBD1. Trimming cost V 2 bases and J 6 bases; bases outside gene matches: 6. Germline loops: CDR1 WNHNN, CDR2 SYGVQD (reference sequence). This CDR3 is built from 14 residues. The CDR3 nucleotides are TGCGCCAGCAGTGAGAACAGGGGAATGTCTGAAGCTTTCTTT. It yields the protein CASSENRGMSEAFF.

The V and J genes are TRBV5-1 and TRBJ2-7; no clear D. The germline V gene has CDR1 SGHRS and CDR2 YFSETQ. V gave up 3 bases and J gave up 1 base, with 11 bases separating them. The CDR3 sequence is 14 residues long. CDR3: CASSSRAPSYEQYF. The DNA of the CDR3 is TGCGCCAGCAGCTCCCGGGCCCCTTCCTACGAGCAGTACTTC.

The CDR3 DNA is TGTGCCAGCAGCTCCTCTCCGACAGGGGGGGAGACCCAGTACTTC. This codes for CASSSSPTGGETQYF. The chain couples TRBV7-2 to TRBJ2-5, with 9 positions matching TRBD1. After removal of 4 bases from V and 5 bases from J, the junction contained 8 bases not matched to a gene. The CDR3 is made up of 15 amino acids. The germline CDR1 and CDR2 sequences are SGHTA and FQGNSA.

The gene calls are TRBV6-4 and TRBJ2-1; 10 nucleotides match TRBD2. This CDR3 region has 15 residues. V lost 7 bases to trimming and J lost 7 bases; unmatched junction nucleotides: 10. The germline gives CDR1 MRHNA, CDR2 SNTAGT. The DNA of the CDR3 is TGTGCCAGCAAGTCGGGGACTAGCGCGAGTAATGAGCAGTTCTTC. It yields the protein CASKSGTSASNEQFF.